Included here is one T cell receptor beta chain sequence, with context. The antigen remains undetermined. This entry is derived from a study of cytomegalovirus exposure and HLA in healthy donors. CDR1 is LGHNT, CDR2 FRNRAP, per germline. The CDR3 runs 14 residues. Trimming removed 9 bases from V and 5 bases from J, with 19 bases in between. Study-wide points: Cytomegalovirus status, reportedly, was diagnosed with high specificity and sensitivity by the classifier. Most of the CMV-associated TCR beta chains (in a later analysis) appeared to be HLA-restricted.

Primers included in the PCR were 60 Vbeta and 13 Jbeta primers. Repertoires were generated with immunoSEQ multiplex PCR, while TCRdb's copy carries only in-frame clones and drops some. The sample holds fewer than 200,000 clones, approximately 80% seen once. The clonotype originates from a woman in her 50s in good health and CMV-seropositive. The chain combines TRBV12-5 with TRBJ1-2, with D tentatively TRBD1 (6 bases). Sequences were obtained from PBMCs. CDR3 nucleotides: TGTGCTAGGACGATCGGGCAGGGGCTTTATGGCTACACCTTC. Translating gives CARTIGQGLYGYTF.